The sample holds a few counts of the clone carrying this TCR beta chain. The data stem from a study of shared clonotypes between healthy human individuals. The CDR3 is 12 residues long. CDR1 SQVTM and CDR2 ANQGSEA come from the germline V gene. Deletions cut 4 bases from V and 8 bases from J, with 14 bases between. Clones were read by immunoSEQ multiplex PCR, and TCRdb kept only the in-frame ones, dropping some. This sample yields 2,500,000 or so clones, of which approximately 93% are seen a single time; about 0.39% belongs to the top ten. This chain joins TRBV29-1 and TRBJ1-1; tentative D call: TRBD1 (6 bases). Input material: naive CD4+ T cells from PBMCs. Subset described: CD45RA+ positively selected. The TCR originated in a man between 18 and 35 years old in good health. Some clones in this sample may be carry-over from other donors' samples. CDR3 sequence (DNA): TGCAGCGTTGCGGGGGGCCTGATAGAAGCTTTCTTT. Translation gives CSVAGGLIEAFF.